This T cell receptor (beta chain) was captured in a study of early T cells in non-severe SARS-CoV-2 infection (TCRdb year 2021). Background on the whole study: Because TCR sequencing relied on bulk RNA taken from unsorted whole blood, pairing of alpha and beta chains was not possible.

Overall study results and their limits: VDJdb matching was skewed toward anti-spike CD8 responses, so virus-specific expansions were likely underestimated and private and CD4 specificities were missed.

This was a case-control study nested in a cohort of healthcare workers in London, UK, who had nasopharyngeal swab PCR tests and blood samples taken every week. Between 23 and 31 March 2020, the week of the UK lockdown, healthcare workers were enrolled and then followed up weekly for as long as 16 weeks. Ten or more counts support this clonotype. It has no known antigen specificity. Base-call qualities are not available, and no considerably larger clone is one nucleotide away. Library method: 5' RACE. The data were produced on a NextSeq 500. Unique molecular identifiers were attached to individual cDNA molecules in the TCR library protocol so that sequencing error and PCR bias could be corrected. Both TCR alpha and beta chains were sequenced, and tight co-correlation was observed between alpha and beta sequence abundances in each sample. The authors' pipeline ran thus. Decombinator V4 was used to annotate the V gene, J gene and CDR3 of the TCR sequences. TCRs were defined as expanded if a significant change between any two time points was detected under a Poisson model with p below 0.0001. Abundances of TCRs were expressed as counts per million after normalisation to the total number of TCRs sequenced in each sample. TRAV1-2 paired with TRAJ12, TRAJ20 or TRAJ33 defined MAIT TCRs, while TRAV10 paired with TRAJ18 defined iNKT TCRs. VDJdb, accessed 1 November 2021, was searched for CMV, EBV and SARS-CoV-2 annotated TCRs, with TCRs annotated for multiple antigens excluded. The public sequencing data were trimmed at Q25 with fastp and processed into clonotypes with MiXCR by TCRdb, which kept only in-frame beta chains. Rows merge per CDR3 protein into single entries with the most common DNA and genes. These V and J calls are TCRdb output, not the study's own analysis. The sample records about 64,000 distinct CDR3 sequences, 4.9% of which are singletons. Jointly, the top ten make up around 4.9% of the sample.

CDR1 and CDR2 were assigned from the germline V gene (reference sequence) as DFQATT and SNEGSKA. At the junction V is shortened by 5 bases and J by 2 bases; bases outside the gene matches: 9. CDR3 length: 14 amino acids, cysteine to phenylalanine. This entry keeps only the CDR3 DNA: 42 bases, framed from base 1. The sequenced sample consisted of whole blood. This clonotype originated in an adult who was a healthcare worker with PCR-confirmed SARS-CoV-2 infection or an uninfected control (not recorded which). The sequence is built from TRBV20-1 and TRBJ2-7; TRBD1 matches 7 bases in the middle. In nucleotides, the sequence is TGCAGTGCTTGCCCTCCCGGGACAGCCTACGAGCAGTACTTC. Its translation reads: CSACPPGTAYEQYF.